This T cell receptor beta chain was recorded in a study of blood T cell repertoires in COVID-19. Study background: COVID-19 samples, acute and convalescent, were from the United States, Italy and Spain. The cDNA or gDNA used as material had been derived from T cells, B-cell-depleted T cells, or PBMCs.

This clone was detected only once. Original methodology: It was from reference gene primer amplification that nucleated cell counts were estimated. This table comes from immunoSEQ multiplex PCR, and its TCRdb copy is limited to in-frame clones, with some not included. V and J calls and clone size are as listed in that table; D and trimming were resolved from the DNA. This repertoire shows 200,000 or so clones, around 86% found once; its top ten account for 5% to 6.5%. The ends were cut back, 4 bases at V and 5 bases at J, with 9 bases in the middle. The CDR3 is 13 residues long. The material sequenced was peripheral blood. The V and J genes are TRBV12-3 or TRBV12-4 and TRBJ1-5, with no clear D. The source is a man older than 75 with acute or convalescent COVID-19. The chain's CDR3 is CASSSSGDQPQHF. The CDR3 DNA follows: TGTGCCAGCAGTTCTTCCGGGGATCAGCCCCAGCATTTT.